This TCR beta chain is from a study of blood T cell repertoires in COVID-19. Looking at the study overall: The samples span acute and convalescent COVID-19 from the United States, Italy and Spain. Nucleic acid was either cDNA or gDNA, and it came from T cells, B-cell-depleted T cells, or PBMCs.

Original handling: Scientists estimated how many nucleated cells there were by amplifying reference gene primers. Measured with immunoSEQ multiplex PCR; TCRdb has only the in-frame clones, and not every one. The V and J calls and the clone size are those of that table, but D and trimming were determined from the DNA. This sample has about 160,000 clones, with around 82% found just once. CDR3 size: 13 residues. The V and J ends lost 7 bases and 6 bases, in that order; junction bases with no gene match: 4. CDR1 MNHEY and CDR2 SVGAGI come from the germline V gene. The sequencing input was peripheral blood. This receptor was obtained from a man between 18 and 29 years old with active or convalescent COVID-19. The chain has TRBV6-5 and TRBJ2-1; the match to TRBD1 covers 9 bases. The CDR3 protein is CASKTDRGNEQFF. DNA for the CDR3: TGTGCCAGCAAGACGGACAGGGGCAATGAGCAGTTCTTC.